This passage covers 23 T cell receptor beta chains from one sample sequenced in a study of radiation and T cells in renal cell carcinoma (dated by TCRdb to 2020 to 2022). The library was obtained by the immunoSEQ multiplex PCR assay. As stored in TCRdb, this immuneACCESS dataset retains in-frame rearrangements with V and J assigned. A fraction of the clones does not appear; measured against another copy, unresolved V genes explain less than half of the discrepancy, and the remainder lacks a known reason. The sample table shows 100,000 to 150,000 clones, and over 75% are seen once. Roughly 5% of the sample is in the top ten clones. This sample's time point label indicates: blood 2 weeks post-SBRT. The treatment or condition label for this specimen denotes: 15 Gy SBRT to primary tumor, nephrectomy 4 weeks later. The starting material was blood, obtained from a patient whose treatment included radiotherapy and nephrectomy. The receptors derive from a man aged 50-60 years with renal cell carcinoma.

CDR3 residues: CASSFRGALNTGELFF. CDR3 DNA sequence: TGTGCCAGCAGTTTCAGGGGTGCCTTAAACACCGGGGAGCTGTTTTTT. The genes are TRBV27 and TRBJ2-2, with TRBD1 as a possible D gene (6 bases). CDR1 and CDR2 from the germline V gene are MNHEY and SMNVEV (reference sequence). The CDR3 totals 16 residues. V was cut by 3 bases and J by 2 bases, with 13 bases left in between.

This chain joins TRBV5-1 and TRBJ1-1, with D hard to call. CDR1 is SGHRS, CDR2 YFSETQ, per germline. The V and J ends lost 5 bases and 1 base respectively, with 15 bases between them. CDR3 length equals 15 residues. The CDR3 reads CASRLDNPQNTEAFF. Here the CDR3 DNA reads TGCGCCAGCAGGCTTGACAATCCACAGAACACTGAAGCTTTCTTT.

This chain uses TRBV19 with TRBJ2-7; D could derive from TRBD1 or TRBD2 (5 bases each). CDR1 and CDR2 from the germline V gene are LNHDA and SQIVND (reference sequence). The CDR3 runs 13 residues. Trimming removed 4 bases at V and 4 bases at J, with 11 bases between. The CDR3 here is CASSTGGTYEQYF. CDR3 DNA sequence: TGTGCCAGTAGTACTGGGGGTACTTACGAGCAGTACTTC.

This clone showed up just a few times. The chain has TRBV18 and TRBJ2-3; 9 bases fit TRBD2. This CDR3 spans 17 amino acids. Germline V gene data show CDR1 as KGHSH and CDR2 as LQKENI. J lost 4 bases, V lost 0 bases, and 8 bases had no gene match. DNA for the CDR3: TGTGCCAGCTCACCACCATATCTTAGCGGGAGTGCAGATACGCAGTATTTT. This codes for CASSPPYLSGSADTQYF.

V usage is TRBV6-1 and J usage is TRBJ2-2; 7 positions match TRBD1. Germline loops: CDR1 MNHNS, CDR2 SASEGT. This CDR3 is built from 14 residues. V gave up 3 bases and J gave up 3 bases; unmatched junction bases: 1. The DNA of the CDR3 is TGTGCCAGCAGTGATACAGGGGACACCGGGGAGCTGTTTTTT. Protein product: CASSDTGDTGELFF.

CDR3 region: CAWSVDGPGNSPLHF. Here the CDR3 DNA reads TGTGCCTGGAGTGTTGACGGCCCGGGGAATTCACCCCTCCACTTT. This rearrangement joins TRBV30 to TRBJ1-6; no firm D call. V lost 0 bases and J 7 bases, leaving 13 bases between the germline ends. The CDR3 loop spans 15 amino acids. The V gene's germline CDR1 is GTSNPN and CDR2 SVGIG (reference sequence).

The chain recombines TRBV5-1 with TRBJ2-3; 11 bases line up with TRBD2. This CDR3 has 16 residues. Germline CDR1 reads SGHRS; CDR2 reads YFSETQ. V was pared by 1 base and J by 2 bases, with 3 bases of the junction left unmatched. CDR3 coding DNA: TGCGCCAGCAGCTTGATGGGACTAGCGGACACAGATACGCAGTATTTT. Translated: CASSLMGLADTDTQYF. The full variable domain, in which reference TRBV5-1 and TRBJ2-3 provide the parts outside the CDR3, is KAGVTQTPRYLIKTRGQQVTLSCSPISGHRSVSWYQQTPGQGLQFLFEYFSETQRNKGNFPGRFSGRQFSNSRSEMNVSTLELGDSALYLCASSLMGLADTDTQYFGPGTRLTVL.

This chain connects TRBV7-2 to TRBJ2-1; 8 bases fit TRBD1. Per the germline V gene, CDR1 is SGHTA and CDR2 is FQGNSA. The V gene end was trimmed by 0 bases and the J gene end by 4 bases; junction bases not matched to a gene: 5. The CDR3 totals 16 residues. CDR3 nucleotide sequence: TGTGCCAGCAGCTTAGCGCAGGGGGCGCGGTACAATGAGCAGTTCTTC. Its translation: CASSLAQGARYNEQFF. The full variable domain, with the rest looked up from reference TRBV7-2 and TRBJ2-1, is GAGVSQSPSNKVTEKGKDVELRCDPISGHTALYWYRQSLGQGLEFLIYFQGNSAPDKSGLPSDRFSAERTGGSVSTLTIQRTQQEDSAVYLCASSLAQGARYNEQFFGPGTRLTVL.

The gene calls are TRBV4-2 and TRBJ2-3; TRBD2 matches at 8 bases. This CDR3 comprises 16 residues. Germline CDR1 is LGHNA and CDR2 is YNFKEQ. J lost 0 bases, V lost 3 bases, and 5 bases had no gene match. The CDR3 nucleotides are TGTGCCAGCAGCCAGCCAGCGGGGGCTAGCACAGATACGCAGTATTTT. Translating it yields CASSQPAGASTDTQYF.

This chain connects TRBV29-1 to TRBJ1-2; 9 nucleotides match TRBD1. Trimming removed 5 bases from V and 7 bases from J; junction bases left unmatched: 5. From germline, CDR1 is SQVTM and CDR2 ANQGSEA. This CDR3 comprises 12 residues. As DNA, the CDR3 is TGCAGCGTTAACAGGGGGCCGGGTGGCTACACCTTC. Protein sequence: CSVNRGPGGYTF.

The chain uses TRBV28 and TRBJ2-1; D perhaps matches TRBD2 (6 bases). Trimming left V 7 bases short and J 4 bases short, with 14 bases between. Looked up from germline, CDR1 is MDHEN and CDR2 is SYDVKM. This CDR3 is 14 amino acids long. The CDR3 DNA reads TGTGCCAGCACGTTACCGGGACTTTACAATGAGCAGTTCTTC. It specifies CASTLPGLYNEQFF.

The CDR3 region has the DNA TGTGCCAGCAGCTTGGGACCTACGGCCCAGCATTTT. Amino acid sequence: CASSLGPTAQHF. This chain joins TRBV7-9 and TRBJ1-5, with a weak D call TRBD1 (5 bases). Germline assignment: CDR1 SEHNR and CDR2 FQNEAQ (reference sequence). The germline V and J ends were trimmed by 3 bases and 11 bases, with 11 bases remaining between them. The CDR3 extends over 12 amino acids.

This rearrangement joins TRBV29-1 to TRBJ2-3; D is perhaps TRBD2 (6 bases). Germline V gives CDR1 SQVTM, CDR2 ANQGSEA. Between the trimmed V and J ends, which lost 3 bases and 1 base, there was a span of 35 bases. The CDR3 spans 22 residues. CDR3 nucleotides: TGCAGCGTTGAGGGACTTTTTATCACTTCGTTAGAGGGAGACGGAGGCACAGATACGCAGTATTTT. Translating it yields CSVEGLFITSLEGDGGTDTQYF.

This clone was found once. J is TRBJ2-5 and V is TRBV7-9; D gene uncertain. This CDR3 has 13 residues. The germline V gene encodes CDR1 SEHNR and CDR2 FQNEAQ (reference sequence). V lost 5 bases and J lost 3, with 10 bases in between. The CDR3 region is CASSQLPKETQYF. The CDR3 DNA reads TGTGCCAGCAGCCAATTACCGAAAGAGACCCAGTACTTC.

This clone was seen a few times. The V gene is TRBV29-1, the J gene TRBJ2-5; 7 bases agree with TRBD2. The V gene end was trimmed by 4 bases and the J gene end by 3 bases; junction bases not matched to a gene: 8. The CDR3 covers 14 residues. CDR1 SQVTM and CDR2 ANQGSEA come from the germline V gene. The CDR3: CSVGGGTTKETQYF. The CDR3 coding sequence is TGCAGCGTTGGCGGTGGGACTACCAAAGAGACCCAGTACTTC.

This clone has only a few counts. This chain joins TRBV30 and TRBJ1-1; tentatively, D is TRBD1 (5 bases). Germline V gene lookup returns CDR1 GTSNPN and CDR2 SVGIG (reference sequence). Trimming shortened V by 5 bases and J by 0 bases, and 13 bases separated the two germline ends. This CDR3 comprises 14 residues. CDR3 in DNA: TGTGCCTGGGTCGGGGCAGGGATGAACACTGAAGCTTTCTTT. Translation: CAWVGAGMNTEAFF.

The sample holds one count of this clone. The chain carries TRBV30 and TRBJ2-3; D is unclear. The germline CDR1 and CDR2 sequences are GTSNPN and SVGIG (reference sequence). The CDR3 covers 15 residues. Trimming removed 2 bases from V and 4 bases from J, with 16 bases in between. The CDR3 DNA reads as TGTGCCTGGAGTCCGTTGGATGTTGTGGCAGATACGCAGTATTTT. Translating gives CAWSPLDVVADTQYF. Full variable domain (remainder filled in from reference TRBV30 and TRBJ2-3): SQTIHQWPATLVQPVGSPLSLECTVEGTSNPNLYWYRQAAGRGLQLLFYSVGIGQISSEVPQNLSASRPQDRQFILSSKKLLLSDSGFYLCAWSPLDVVADTQYFGPGTRLTVL.

The chain uses TRBV7-9 and TRBJ2-4; D is uncertain. Trimming pared 0 bases from V and 0 bases from J, leaving 9 bases between. CDR1 is SEHNR, CDR2 FQNEAQ, per germline (reference sequence). The length of the CDR3 is 16 residues. The CDR3 nucleotides read TGTGCCAGCAGCTTAGCCGTATCGTTAGCCAAAAACATTCAGTACTTC. It is translated as CASSLAVSLAKNIQYF.

This chain uses TRBV5-1 with TRBJ2-5, with a tentative D call TRBD2 (6 bases). CDR1 SGHRS and CDR2 YFSETQ come from the germline V gene. Trimming cost V 1 base and J 11 bases, with 21 bases left between them. The CDR3 is 15 amino acids. This CDR3 reads CASSLTSRAIGGQYF. The CDR3 DNA reads TGCGCCAGCAGCTTGACTAGCAGAGCGATAGGAGGGCAGTACTTC.

The chain joins TRBV11-2 to TRBJ2-5; no clear D gene. This CDR3 spans 15 amino acids. Trimming shortened V by 1 base and J by 3 bases, and 12 bases separated the two germline ends. Germline loops: CDR1 SGHAT, CDR2 FQNNGV. The chain's CDR3 is CASSLAGGPKETQYF. CDR3 sequence (DNA): TGTGCCAGCAGCTTAGCGGGTGGGCCTAAAGAGACCCAGTACTTC.

The rearrangement uses TRBV4-3 and TRBJ2-2; perhaps TRBD1 as D (6 bases). The germline V gene has CDR1 LGHNA and CDR2 YSLEER. The CDR3 length is 17 residues. The germline V and J ends were trimmed by 4 bases and 0 bases, with 15 bases remaining between them. CDR3 DNA: TGCGCCAGCAGCCTTCTTACCGGGACAACGAACACCGGGGAGCTGTTTTTT. Protein: CASSLLTGTTNTGELFF.

The chain carries TRBV9 and TRBJ1-4; D is possibly TRBD1 (6 bases). The CDR3 spans 17 residues. The ends were cut back, 3 bases at V and 4 bases at J, with 19 bases in the middle. CDR1 and CDR2 (germline): SGDLS, YYNGEE. The CDR3 protein is CASSALGTGGRNEKLFF. CDR3 bases: TGTGCCAGCAGCGCCCTCGGGACGGGGGGCCGTAATGAAAAACTGTTTTTT.

This clone has only one observation. J is TRBJ2-3 and V is TRBV14; 9 bases fit TRBD1. V trimming: 4 bases; J trimming: 1 base; junction bases outside the gene matches: 3. This CDR3 has 15 amino acids. Germline V gene data show CDR1 as SGHDN and CDR2 as FVKESK. The CDR3 region has the DNA TGTGCCAGCAGCCGATGGACAGGGGGCACAGATACGCAGTATTTT. Encoded protein: CASSRWTGGTDTQYF.